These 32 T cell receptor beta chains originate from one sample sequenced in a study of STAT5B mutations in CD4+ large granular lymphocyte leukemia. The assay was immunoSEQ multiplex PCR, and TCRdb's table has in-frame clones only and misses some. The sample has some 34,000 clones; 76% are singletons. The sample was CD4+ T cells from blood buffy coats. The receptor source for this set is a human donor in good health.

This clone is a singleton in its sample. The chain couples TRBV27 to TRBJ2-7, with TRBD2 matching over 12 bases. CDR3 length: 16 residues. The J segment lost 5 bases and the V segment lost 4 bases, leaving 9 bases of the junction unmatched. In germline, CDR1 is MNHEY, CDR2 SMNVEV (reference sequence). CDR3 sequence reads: CASSSKTSGSYDEQYF. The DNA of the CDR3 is TGTGCCAGCAGTTCGAAGACTAGCGGGAGCTACGACGAGCAGTACTTC.

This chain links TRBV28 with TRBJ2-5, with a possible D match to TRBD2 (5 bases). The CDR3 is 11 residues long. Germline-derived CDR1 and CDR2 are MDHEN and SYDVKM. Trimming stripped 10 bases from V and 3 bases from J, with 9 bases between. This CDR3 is CATRTEETQYF. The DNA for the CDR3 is TGTGCCACCCGGACTGAAGAGACCCAGTACTTC. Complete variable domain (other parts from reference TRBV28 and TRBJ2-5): DVKVTQSSRYLVKRTGEKVFLECVQDMDHENMFWYRQDPGLGLRLIYFSYDVKMKEKGDIPEGYSVSREKKERFSLILESASTNQTSMYLCATRTEETQYFGPGTRLLVL.

The CDR3 here is CASSIALGGPFNTDTQYF. Written as DNA, the CDR3 is TGTGCCAGCAGCATTGCCCTGGGGGGCCCCTTTAATACAGATACGCAGTATTTT. V and J are TRBV14 and TRBJ2-3; D possibly matches TRBD1 or TRBD2 (6 bases each). The CDR3 totals 18 residues. Germline V gene data show CDR1 as SGHDN and CDR2 as FVKESK. V lost 5 bases to trimming and J lost 3 bases, with 24 bases between them.

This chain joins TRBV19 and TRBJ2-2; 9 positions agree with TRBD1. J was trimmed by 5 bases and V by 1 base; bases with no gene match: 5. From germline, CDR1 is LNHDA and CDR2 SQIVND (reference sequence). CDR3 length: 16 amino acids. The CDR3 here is CASSIGGTGKTGELFF. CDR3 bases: TGTGCCAGTAGTATAGGGGGGACAGGGAAAACCGGGGAGCTGTTTTTT.

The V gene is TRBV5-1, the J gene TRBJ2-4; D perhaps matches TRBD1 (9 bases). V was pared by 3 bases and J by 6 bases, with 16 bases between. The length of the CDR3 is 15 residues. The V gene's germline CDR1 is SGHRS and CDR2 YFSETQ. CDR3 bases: TGCGCCAGCAGCTACGGGGGGGACAGGGTAAACATTCAGTACTTC. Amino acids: CASSYGGDRVNIQYF.

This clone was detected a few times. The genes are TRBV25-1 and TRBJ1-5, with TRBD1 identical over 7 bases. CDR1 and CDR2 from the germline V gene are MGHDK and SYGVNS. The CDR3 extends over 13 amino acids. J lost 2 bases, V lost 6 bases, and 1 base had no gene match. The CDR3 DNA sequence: TGTGCCAGCAGAGGACAGGGCAATCAGCCCCAGCATTTT. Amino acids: CASRGQGNQPQHF.

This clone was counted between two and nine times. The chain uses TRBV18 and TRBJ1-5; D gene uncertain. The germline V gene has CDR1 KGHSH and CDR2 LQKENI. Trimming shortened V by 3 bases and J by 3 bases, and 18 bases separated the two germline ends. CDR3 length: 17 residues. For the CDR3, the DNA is TGTGCCAGCTCACCCGGATTCAACTGGGCTACCAATCAGCCCCAGCATTTT. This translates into CASSPGFNWATNQPQHF.

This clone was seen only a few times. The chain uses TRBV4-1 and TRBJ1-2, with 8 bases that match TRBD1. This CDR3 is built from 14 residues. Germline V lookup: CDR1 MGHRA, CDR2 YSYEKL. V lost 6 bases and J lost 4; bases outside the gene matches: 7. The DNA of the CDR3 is TGCGCCAGCAGGTATGACAGGGGTGCCTATGGCTACACCTTC. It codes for CASRYDRGAYGYTF.

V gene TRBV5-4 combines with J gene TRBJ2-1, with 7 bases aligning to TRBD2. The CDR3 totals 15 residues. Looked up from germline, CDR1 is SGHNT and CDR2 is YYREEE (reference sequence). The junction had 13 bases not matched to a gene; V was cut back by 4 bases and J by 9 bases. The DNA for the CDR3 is TGTGCCAGCAGCGCAGGCGGCGGGGGTACAATTGAGCAGTTCTTC. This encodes CASSAGGGGTIEQFF.

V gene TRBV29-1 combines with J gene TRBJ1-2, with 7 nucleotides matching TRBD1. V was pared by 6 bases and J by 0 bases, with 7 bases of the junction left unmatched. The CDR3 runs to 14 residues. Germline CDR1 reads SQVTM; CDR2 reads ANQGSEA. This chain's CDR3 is CSVEKTGTNYGYTF. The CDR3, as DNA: TGCAGCGTAGAAAAGACAGGGACTAACTATGGCTACACCTTC.

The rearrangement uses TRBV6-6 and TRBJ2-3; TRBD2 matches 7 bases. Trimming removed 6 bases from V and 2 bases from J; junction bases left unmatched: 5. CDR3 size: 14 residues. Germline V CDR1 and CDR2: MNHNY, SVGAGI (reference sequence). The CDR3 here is CASSWTRSTDTQYF. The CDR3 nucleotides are TGTGCCAGCAGCTGGACTAGGTCCACAGATACGCAGTATTTT.

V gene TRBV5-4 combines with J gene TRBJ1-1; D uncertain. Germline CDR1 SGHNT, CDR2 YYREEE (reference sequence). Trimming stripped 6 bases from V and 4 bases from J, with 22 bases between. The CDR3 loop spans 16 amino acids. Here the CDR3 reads CASKRIGPTLPTEAFF. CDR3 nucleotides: TGTGCCAGCAAAAGAATAGGACCCACGCTTCCCACTGAAGCTTTCTTT. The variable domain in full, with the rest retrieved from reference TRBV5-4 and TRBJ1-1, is ETGVTQSPTHLIKTRGQQVTLRCSSQSGHNTVSWYQQALGQGPQFIFQYYREEENGRGNFPPRFSGLQFPNYSSELNVNALELDDSALYLCASKRIGPTLPTEAFFGQGTRLTVV.

The CDR3: CASSTHMNTEAFF. The CDR3 bases are TGTGCCAGCAGCACCCATATGAACACTGAAGCTTTCTTT. This chain connects TRBV9 to TRBJ1-1, with unresolved D. The V and J ends lost 4 bases and 0 bases respectively, with 7 bases between them. Germline-derived CDR1 and CDR2 are SGDLS and YYNGEE. The CDR3 runs to 13 residues.

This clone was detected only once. This CDR3 reads CASRVAGGAGELFF. The CDR3 nucleotides are TGTGCCAGCAGGGTAGCGGGAGGGGCCGGGGAGCTGTTTTTT. The V gene is TRBV25-1, the J gene TRBJ2-2; 11 bases are shared with TRBD2. The V gene end was trimmed by 6 bases and the J gene end by 6 bases; junction bases not matched to a gene: 3. The CDR3 extends over 14 amino acids. CDR1 is MGHDK, CDR2 SYGVNS, per germline.

The CDR3, as DNA: TGTGCCAGCACGGGAGGGGGATCGAATCAGCCCCAGCATTTT. It codes for CASTGGGSNQPQHF. This chain joins TRBV2 and TRBJ1-5; possible D gene TRBD1, 6 bases. V lost 7 bases and J 4 bases, leaving 14 bases between the germline ends. There are 14 residues in the CDR3. From germline, CDR1 is SNHLY and CDR2 FYNNEI.

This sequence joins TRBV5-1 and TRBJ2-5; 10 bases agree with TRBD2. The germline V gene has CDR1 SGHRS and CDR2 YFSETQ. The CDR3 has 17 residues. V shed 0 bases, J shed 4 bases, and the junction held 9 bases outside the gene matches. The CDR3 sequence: CASSLAPIAGGGETQYF. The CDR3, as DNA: TGCGCCAGCAGCTTGGCCCCTATAGCGGGAGGAGGAGAGACCCAGTACTTC.

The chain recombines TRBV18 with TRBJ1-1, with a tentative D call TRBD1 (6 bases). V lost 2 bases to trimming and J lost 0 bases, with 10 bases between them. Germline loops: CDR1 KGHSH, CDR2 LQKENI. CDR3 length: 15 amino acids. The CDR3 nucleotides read TGTGCCAGCTCACCAATCCAGGGGATGAACACTGAAGCTTTCTTT. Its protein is CASSPIQGMNTEAFF.

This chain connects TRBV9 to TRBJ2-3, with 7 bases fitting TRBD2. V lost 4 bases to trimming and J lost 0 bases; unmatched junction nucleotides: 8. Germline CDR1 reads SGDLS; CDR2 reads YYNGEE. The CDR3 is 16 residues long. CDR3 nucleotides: TGTGCCAGCAGCCCATGGGCTAGCGGAAGCACAGATACGCAGTATTTT. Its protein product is CASSPWASGSTDTQYF.

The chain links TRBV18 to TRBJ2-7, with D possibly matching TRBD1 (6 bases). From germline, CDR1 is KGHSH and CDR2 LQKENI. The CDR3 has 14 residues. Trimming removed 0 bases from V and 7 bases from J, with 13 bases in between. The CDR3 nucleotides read TGTGCCAGCTCACCACCGTGGGGGCTGGGAGAGCAGTACTTC. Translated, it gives CASSPPWGLGEQYF. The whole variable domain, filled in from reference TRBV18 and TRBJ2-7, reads NAGVMQNPRHLVRRRGQEARLRCSPMKGHSHVYWYRQLPEEGLKFMVYLQKENIIDESGMPKERFSAEFPKEGPSILRIQQVVRGDSAAYFCASSPPWGLGEQYFGPGTRLTVT.

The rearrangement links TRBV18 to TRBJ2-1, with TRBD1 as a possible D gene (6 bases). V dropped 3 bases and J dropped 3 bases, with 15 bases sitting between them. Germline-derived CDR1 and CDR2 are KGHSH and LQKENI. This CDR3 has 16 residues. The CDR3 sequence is CASSPSSVGGYNEQFF. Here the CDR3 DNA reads TGTGCCAGCTCACCCTCCTCCGTAGGGGGCTACAATGAGCAGTTCTTC.

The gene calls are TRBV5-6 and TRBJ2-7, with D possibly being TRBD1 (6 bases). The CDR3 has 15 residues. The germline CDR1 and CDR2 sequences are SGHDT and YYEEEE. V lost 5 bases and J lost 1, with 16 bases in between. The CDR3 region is CASRTRGGLSYEQYF. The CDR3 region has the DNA TGTGCCAGCAGAACCAGGGGCGGGCTGTCCTACGAGCAGTACTTC.

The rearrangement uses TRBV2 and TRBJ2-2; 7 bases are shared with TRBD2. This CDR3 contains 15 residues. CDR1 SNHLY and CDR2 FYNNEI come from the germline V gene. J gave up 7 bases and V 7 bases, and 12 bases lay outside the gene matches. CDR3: CASKSESGENGELFF. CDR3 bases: TGTGCCAGCAAGAGCGAGAGCGGGGAAAACGGGGAGCTGTTTTTT.

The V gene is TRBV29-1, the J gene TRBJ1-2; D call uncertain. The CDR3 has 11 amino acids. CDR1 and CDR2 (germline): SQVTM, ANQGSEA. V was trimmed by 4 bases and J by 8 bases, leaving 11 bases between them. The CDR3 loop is CSVGAGTGYTF. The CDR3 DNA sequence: TGCAGCGTTGGGGCAGGTACCGGCTACACCTTC.

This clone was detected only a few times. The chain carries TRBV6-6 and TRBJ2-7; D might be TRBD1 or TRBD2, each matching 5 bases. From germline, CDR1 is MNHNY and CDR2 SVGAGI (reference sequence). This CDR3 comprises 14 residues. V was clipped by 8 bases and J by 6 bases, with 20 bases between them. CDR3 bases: TGTGCCAGCCGGGGCAGGACCCAGTCAACCGAGCAGTACTTC. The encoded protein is CASRGRTQSTEQYF.

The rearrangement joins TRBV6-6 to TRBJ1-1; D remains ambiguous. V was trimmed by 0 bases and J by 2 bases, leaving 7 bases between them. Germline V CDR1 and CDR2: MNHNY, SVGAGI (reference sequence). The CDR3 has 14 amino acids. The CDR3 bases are TGTGCCAGCAGTTACTCAGGAGCTAACACTGAAGCTTTCTTT. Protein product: CASSYSGANTEAFF.

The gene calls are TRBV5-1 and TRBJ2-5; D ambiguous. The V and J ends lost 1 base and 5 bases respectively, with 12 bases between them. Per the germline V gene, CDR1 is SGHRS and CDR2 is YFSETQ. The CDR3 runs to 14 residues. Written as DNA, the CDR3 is TGCGCCAGCAGCTTGAATAGCCTGGGGGAGACCCAGTACTTC. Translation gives CASSLNSLGETQYF.

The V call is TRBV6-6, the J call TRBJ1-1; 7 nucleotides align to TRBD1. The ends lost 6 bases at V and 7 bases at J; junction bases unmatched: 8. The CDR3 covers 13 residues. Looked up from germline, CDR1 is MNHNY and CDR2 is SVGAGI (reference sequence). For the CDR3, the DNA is TGTGCCAGCAGGCCCGGACAGGTTTTTGAAGCTTTCTTT. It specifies CASRPGQVFEAFF.

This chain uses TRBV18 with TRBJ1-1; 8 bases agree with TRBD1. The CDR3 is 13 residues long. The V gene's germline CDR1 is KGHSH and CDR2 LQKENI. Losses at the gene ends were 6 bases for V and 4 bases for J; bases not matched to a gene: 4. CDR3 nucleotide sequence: TGTGCCAGCTCTCGACAGGGGTTCACTGAAGCTTTCTTT. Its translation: CASSRQGFTEAFF.

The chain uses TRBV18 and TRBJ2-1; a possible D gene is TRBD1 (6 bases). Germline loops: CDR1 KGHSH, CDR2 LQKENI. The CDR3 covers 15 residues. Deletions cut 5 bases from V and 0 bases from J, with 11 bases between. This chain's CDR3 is CASSMETGSYNEQFF. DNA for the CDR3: TGTGCCAGCTCAATGGAGACAGGCTCCTACAATGAGCAGTTCTTC. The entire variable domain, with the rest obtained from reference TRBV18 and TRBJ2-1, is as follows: NAGVMQNPRHLVRRRGQEARLRCSPMKGHSHVYWYRQLPEEGLKFMVYLQKENIIDESGMPKERFSAEFPKEGPSILRIQQVVRGDSAAYFCASSMETGSYNEQFFGPGTRLTVL.

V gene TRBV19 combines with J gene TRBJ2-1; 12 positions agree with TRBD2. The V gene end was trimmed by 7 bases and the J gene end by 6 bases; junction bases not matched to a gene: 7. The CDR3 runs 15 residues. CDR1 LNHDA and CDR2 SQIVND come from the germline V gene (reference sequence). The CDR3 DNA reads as TGTGCCAGTACCAGATGGACTAGCGGGGCCAATGAGCAGTTCTTC. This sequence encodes CASTRWTSGANEQFF.

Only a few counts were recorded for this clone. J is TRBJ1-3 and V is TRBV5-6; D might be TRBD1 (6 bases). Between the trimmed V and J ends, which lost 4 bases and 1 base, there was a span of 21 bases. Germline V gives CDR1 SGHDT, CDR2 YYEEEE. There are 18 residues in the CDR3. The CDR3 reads CASSRRGGGRWSGNTIYF. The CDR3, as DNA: TGTGCCAGCAGCCGCAGGGGAGGGGGTCGTTGGTCTGGAAACACCATATATTTT. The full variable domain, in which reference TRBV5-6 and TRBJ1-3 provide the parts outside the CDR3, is DAGVTQSPTHLIKTRGQQVTLRCSPKSGHDTVSWYQQALGQGPQFIFQYYEEEERQRGNFPDRFSGHQFPNYSSELNVNALLLGDSALYLCASSRRGGGRWSGNTIYFGEGSWLTVV.

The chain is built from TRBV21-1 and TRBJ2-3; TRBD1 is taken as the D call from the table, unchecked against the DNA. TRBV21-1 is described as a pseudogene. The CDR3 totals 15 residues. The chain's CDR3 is CASSKSVGGADTQYF. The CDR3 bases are TGTGCCAGCAGCAAAAGCGTAGGGGGAGCAGATACGCAGTATTTT.